The 25 T cell receptor beta chains reported below all come from one sample, sequenced in a study of T cell repertoires in cytomegalovirus infection. TCRdb re-analysed the reads in MiXCR, keeping a single row per CDR3 protein. The table records hundreds of thousands of distinct CDR3 sequences, around 10% of them present only once. Sequencing was done on a sample of PBMCs. Receptor source: a human donor in good health (CMV status not recorded). Some clones in this sample may be carry-over from other donors' samples.

This clonotype was seen repeatedly, ten times or more. This chain links TRBV28 with TRBJ1-6, with D uncertain. The CDR3 has 18 amino acids. Germline V gene sequence: CDR1 MDHEN, CDR2 SYDVKM. Trimming stripped 3 bases from V and 14 bases from J, with 29 bases between. CDR3 nucleotide sequence: TGTGCCAGCAGTTTTGAACCGCCCTCTCCGGCGGTGGAATTCACCCTCCACTTT. This codes for CASSFEPPSPAVEFTLHF.

This clonotype has a count of ten or more. Here the CDR3 reads CASSYRGTRWGTDTQYF. CDR3 nucleotide sequence: TGTGCCAGCAGTTACCGCGGGACTAGGTGGGGCACAGATACGCAGTATTTT. The rearrangement links TRBV6-2 or TRBV6-3 to TRBJ2-3; 8 bases are shared with TRBD2. The germline gives CDR1 MNHEY, CDR2 SVGEGT. The CDR3 extends over 17 amino acids. V gave up 2 bases and J gave up 1 base; unmatched junction bases: 8.

This clonotype came up many times. The chain couples TRBV12-3 or TRBV12-4 to TRBJ2-3; D is uncertain. The CDR3 contains 14 residues. V was clipped by 4 bases and J by 3 bases, with 11 bases between them. DNA of the CDR3: TGTGCCAGCAGTTATTATCGTGGAACAGATACGCAGTATTTT. Its translation: CASSYYRGTDTQYF.

This clonotype was seen repeatedly, ten times or more. The gene calls are TRBV5-1 and TRBJ2-1, with 8 bases identical to TRBD2. The ends lost 4 bases at V and 4 bases at J; junction bases unmatched: 16. Germline lookup yields CDR1 SGHRS and CDR2 YFSETQ. CDR3 length equals 18 residues. The CDR3 here is CASSRTVSTSGQYNEQFF. CDR3 in DNA: TGCGCCAGCAGCCGAACCGTTTCCACTAGCGGACAATACAATGAGCAGTTCTTC.

This clonotype has at least ten counts. The CDR3 protein is CASTLGHGPNQPQHF. The CDR3 coding sequence is TGTGCCAGCACCTTAGGTCACGGACCCAATCAGCCCCAGCATTTT. J is TRBJ1-5 and V is TRBV2; D is ambiguous. The V end lost 7 bases, the J end lost 3 bases, and 16 bases lay between the germline ends. CDR3 size: 15 residues. Germline CDR1 SNHLY, CDR2 FYNNEI.

The genes are TRBV3-1 and TRBJ2-5; tentative D call: TRBD1 (6 bases). The CDR3 runs to 12 residues. Germline CDR1 is LGHDT and CDR2 is YNNKEL (reference sequence). The ends were cut back, 6 bases at V and 13 bases at J, with 18 bases in the middle. CDR3 loop: CASSDGPRGSYF. The DNA of the CDR3 is TGTGCCAGCAGTGACGGACCCAGGGGCTCGTACTTC.

This clonotype has just a few counts. The genes are TRBV20-1 and TRBJ2-3; 8 bases are shared with TRBD2. The germline CDR1 and CDR2 sequences are DFQATT and SNEGSKA (reference sequence). The CDR3 length is 14 residues. After removal of 3 bases from V and 2 bases from J, the junction contained 4 bases not matched to a gene. CDR3 sequence (DNA): TGCAGTGCTAGCGGGGGGGCGACCACAGATACGCAGTATTTT. Its translation: CSASGGATTDTQYF.

This clonotype was counted at least ten times. V and J are TRBV20-1 and TRBJ1-6; perhaps TRBD1 as D (6 bases). The CDR3 sequence is 19 residues long. The ends were cut back, 0 bases at V and 8 bases at J, with 26 bases in the middle. Germline V gene sequence: CDR1 DFQATT, CDR2 SNEGSKA (reference sequence). DNA for the CDR3: TGCAGTGCTAGAGATGGGGCTTCGCCGGACAGTGGCTTTTATTCACCCCTCCACTTT. Its protein is CSARDGASPDSGFYSPLHF.

Turning to this clonotype: Being one base from a much bigger clone, this may be a read error. The chain joins TRBV7-9 to TRBJ2-1; unclear D gene. In germline, CDR1 is SEHNR, CDR2 FQNEAQ (reference sequence). The ends were cut back, 7 bases at V and 2 bases at J, with 15 bases in the middle. CDR3 length: 15 amino acids. Written as DNA, the CDR3 is TGTGCCAGCATCCCTCGTTCCTCCCCCTACAATGAGCAGTTCTTC. Protein sequence: CASIPRSSPYNEQFF.

This clonotype was found many times. Here the CDR3 DNA reads TGCGCCAGCAGCTTAGCAGCAACCTACGAGCAGTACTTC. Its protein is CASSLAATYEQYF. The chain carries TRBV5-1 and TRBJ2-7; no reliable D call. Germline CDR1 reads SGHRS; CDR2 reads YFSETQ. The V and J ends lost 2 bases and 2 bases respectively, with 8 bases between them. The CDR3 covers 13 residues.

This clonotype was picked up many times. The chain combines TRBV28 with TRBJ1-1; no reliable D call. V lost 7 bases, J lost 5 bases, and 14 bases lay in between. CDR3 length equals 13 residues. Looked up from germline, CDR1 is MDHEN and CDR2 is SYDVKM. CDR3 residues: CASTSGRGTEAFF. For the CDR3, the DNA is TGTGCCAGCACCTCAGGCCGGGGAACTGAAGCTTTCTTT.

The V gene is TRBV4-2, the J gene TRBJ2-3, with D unresolved. Germline-derived CDR1 and CDR2 are LGHNA and YNFKEQ. The CDR3 runs 13 residues. Trimming removed 4 bases from V and 0 bases from J, with 5 bases in between. DNA of the CDR3: TGTGCCAGCAGCCCATTAAGCACAGATACGCAGTATTTT. Residues: CASSPLSTDTQYF.

The table lists this clonotype with a few counts. The genes are TRBV29-1 and TRBJ2-3; D possibly uses TRBD1 or TRBD2 (5 bases each). Germline V CDR1 and CDR2: SQVTM, ANQGSEA. The CDR3 runs to 18 residues. V lost 1 base to trimming and J lost 0 bases, with 20 bases between them. The CDR3 region has the DNA TGCAGCGTTGAAGGCCGCTCGTGGGACGGAGCTAGCACAGATACGCAGTATTTT. Translation: CSVEGRSWDGASTDTQYF.

This clonotype was seen ten or more times. The chain combines TRBV28 with TRBJ2-2; the D gene is possibly TRBD1 (5 bases). Germline V CDR1 and CDR2: MDHEN, SYDVKM. The V end was cut by 3 bases, the J end by 2 bases, with 10 bases between. This CDR3 region has 15 residues. CDR3: CASSFGQGNTGELFF. The DNA for the CDR3 is TGTGCCAGCAGTTTCGGGCAGGGAAACACCGGGGAGCTGTTTTTT.

This clonotype has ten or more counts. This chain connects TRBV7-2 to TRBJ1-5, with a weak D call TRBD1 (5 bases). The CDR3 loop spans 14 amino acids. Looked up from germline, CDR1 is SGHTA and CDR2 is FQGNSA. Trimming left V 1 base short and J 7 bases short, with 11 bases between. The CDR3 here is CASSLVRDGQPQHF. Here the CDR3 DNA reads TGTGCCAGCAGCTTAGTCAGGGATGGCCAGCCCCAGCATTTT.

This clonotype was counted at least ten times. The chain joins TRBV29-1 to TRBJ1-2, with 10 nucleotides matching TRBD1. V was pared by 7 bases and J by 7 bases, with 9 bases of the junction left unmatched. Germline V gene data show CDR1 as SQVTM and CDR2 as ANQGSEA. This CDR3 contains 13 residues. In DNA form, the CDR3 reads TGCAGCGCCGAAAGGGACAGGGGAAGTGGCTACACCTTC. Translation: CSAERDRGSGYTF.

The rearrangement links TRBV19 to TRBJ2-1; 12 positions agree with TRBD2. Looked up from germline, CDR1 is LNHDA and CDR2 is SQIVND (reference sequence). The V segment lost 5 bases and the J segment 4 bases; nucleotides outside the gene matches: 6. The CDR3 spans 16 residues. The CDR3 is CASSSSGTSGYNEQFF. CDR3 in DNA: TGTGCCAGTAGTTCTTCCGGGACTAGCGGGTACAATGAGCAGTTCTTC.

The V call is TRBV14, the J call TRBJ1-6; 9 nucleotides agree with TRBD1. Germline V CDR1 and CDR2: SGHDN, FVKESK. Germline trimming cut 5 bases from V and 10 bases from J; bases unmatched to any gene: 9. The CDR3 covers 15 residues. The CDR3 sequence is CASSRRTGEPSPLHF. Written as DNA, the CDR3 is TGTGCCAGCAGCAGACGGACAGGGGAGCCGTCACCCCTCCACTTT.

This clonotype came up many times. The chain employs TRBV7-9 and TRBJ2-1; D is uncertain. With 6 bases removed from V and 0 bases from J, the gap between germline ends came to 9 bases. Germline V CDR1 and CDR2: SEHNR, FQNEAQ (reference sequence). The CDR3 consists of 14 residues. In nucleotides, the CDR3 is TGTGCCAGCAGTCTACACAGCTCCTACAATGAGCAGTTCTTC. It yields the protein CASSLHSSYNEQFF.

This clonotype was seen repeatedly, ten times or more. The chain recombines TRBV28 with TRBJ2-2; 9 nucleotides agree with TRBD1. Losses at the gene ends were 6 bases for V and 7 bases for J; bases not matched to a gene: 6. The CDR3 sequence is 14 residues long. Germline V gene lookup returns CDR1 MDHEN and CDR2 SYDVKM. CDR3 protein: CASRGTGLGGELFF. As DNA, the CDR3 is TGTGCCAGCAGGGGGACAGGGCTGGGCGGGGAGCTGTTTTTT.

V and J are TRBV4-2 and TRBJ1-3; unclear D gene. The CDR3 loop spans 14 amino acids. V shed 1 base and J shed 0 bases, with 4 bases lying between them. The germline V gene encodes CDR1 LGHNA and CDR2 YNFKEQ. The CDR3 is CASSQGDSGNTIYF. The CDR3 DNA reads TGTGCCAGCAGCCAAGGGGACTCTGGAAACACCATATATTTT.

This clonotype occurred many times. This chain connects TRBV12-3 or TRBV12-4 to TRBJ1-2; D is undetermined. The CDR3 length is 13 residues. Deletions cut 1 base from V and 7 bases from J, with 10 bases between. CDR3 coding DNA: TGTGCCAGCAGTTTAGTTCAGGAGGCTGGCTACACCTTC. It translates to CASSLVQEAGYTF.

This chain joins TRBV29-1 and TRBJ1-2; the D gene is possibly TRBD1 (6 bases). Trimming pared 8 bases from V and 8 bases from J, leaving 18 bases between. The V gene's germline CDR1 is SQVTM and CDR2 ANQGSEA. The CDR3 loop spans 12 amino acids. The CDR3 region has the DNA TGCAGCTACAGGACAGCGGGAGGCGGCTACACCTTC. This encodes CSYRTAGGGYTF.

This clonotype was detected many times. The J gene is TRBJ2-3, the V gene TRBV6-2 or TRBV6-3; 10 nucleotides match TRBD2. CDR1 and CDR2 (germline): MNHEY, SVGEGT. Germline trimming cut 6 bases from V and 5 bases from J; bases unmatched to any gene: 11. This CDR3 spans 16 amino acids. The DNA of the CDR3 is TGTGCCAGCAGACCCCAGCGGGGGGGCCGTGGAGATACGCAGTATTTT. Translating it yields CASRPQRGGRGDTQYF.

This clonotype has at least ten counts. The rearrangement joins TRBV28 to TRBJ1-6; D might be TRBD1 (5 bases). This CDR3 spans 15 amino acids. Germline V gene lookup returns CDR1 MDHEN and CDR2 SYDVKM. Trimming removed 3 bases from V and 8 bases from J, with 14 bases in between. This CDR3 reads CASSFSAAGHSPLHF. DNA of the CDR3: TGTGCCAGCAGTTTCTCCGCTGCAGGGCATTCACCCCTCCACTTT.